These 4 T cell receptor beta chains were sequenced from one sample in a study of Tregs in tolerant kidney transplant recipients. Libraries were prepared by immunoSEQ multiplex PCR; TCRdb keeps only in-frame clonotypes and omits some of them. The table lists around 13,000 clones. Recipients received nonmyeloablative bone marrow transplants from related graft donors, with transient mixed chimerism. The sample was CD8+ T cells from blood (PBMCs), taken 6 months after the transplant. Receptor source: a human patient who received a combined kidney and bone marrow transplant. Some T cells may be supplied by the graft donor.

About this clone itself: The read falls 3 residues short of the CDR3 end, and the missing part is taken from the germline J gene. V is TRBV2 and J is TRBJ1-4; no definite D call. CDR3 length: 15 amino acids. Germline CDR1 and CDR2: SNHLY and FYNNEI. Partial CDR3 DNA: TGTGCCAGCAGTGGAGGGCAGTTTTTTAATTCACCA. Translating gives CASSGGQFFNSP. The entire CDR3 protein reads CASSGGQFFNSPLFF.

On this clone: The read gets to within 3 residues of the CDR3 end, and the germline J gene fills in the rest. This rearrangement joins TRBV7-7 to TRBJ2-5, with 8 nucleotides matching TRBD1. This CDR3 has 15 residues. V was clipped by 7 bases and J by 5 bases; unmatched bases: 12. Germline V gives CDR1 SSHAT, CDR2 FNYEAQ (reference sequence). CDR3 bases read: TGTGCCAGCACCCCATCCCAGGGGGCTTCGGAGACC. It yields the protein CASTPSQGASET. The CDR3 reads in full as CASTPSQGASETQYF.

Comment on this clone: The read gets to within 3 residues of the CDR3 end, and the germline J gene fills in the rest. J is TRBJ2-3 and V is TRBV5-1, with D possibly TRBD2 on 5 matching bases. The V end lost 5 bases, the J end lost 6 bases, and 16 bases lay between the germline ends. Germline V gene data show CDR1 as SGHRS and CDR2 as YFSETQ. The CDR3 is made up of 14 amino acids. Incomplete CDR3 DNA: TGCGCCAGCAGAACGGAATCGGGCGGGGATACG. Its protein product is CASRTESGGDT. The CDR3 as a whole reads CASRTESGGDTQYF.

For this clone: The read gets to within 3 residues of the CDR3 end, and the germline J gene fills in the rest. J is TRBJ1-1 and V is TRBV5-1, with unresolved D. CDR1 is SGHRS, CDR2 YFSETQ, per germline. There are 13 residues in the CDR3. Between the trimmed V and J ends, which lost 4 bases and 0 bases, there was a span of 7 bases. The part of the CDR3 DNA that was read is TGCGCCAGCAGCCCCTCAGTGAACACTGAA. As protein: CASSPSVNTE. The whole CDR3 is CASSPSVNTEAFF.